The entry below gives a single T cell receptor beta chain sequence along with its context. The antigen remains unidentified. The entry originates in a study of neurological immune-mediated disorders. Background on the study: Within the group of 34 multiple sclerosis patients, approximately 30 were relapsing-remitting, while 3 were secondary progressive. Findings and caveats of the study: The multiple sclerosis repertoire cluster showed no association with any clinical or MRI feature. The authors stated that larger cohorts are needed.

TCRdb processed the 5' RACE reads anew with MiXCR; each CDR3 protein has one entry. The sample lists around 28,000 distinct CDR3 sequences, roughly 2.5% occurring once. Trimming cost V 3 bases and J 4 bases; bases outside gene matches: 2. The V gene's germline CDR1 is ENHRY and CDR2 SYGVKD. The CDR3 extends over 13 amino acids. The TCR was taken from a woman between 45 and 65 years old with multiple sclerosis. The sample taken for sequencing was PBMCs. The V and J genes are TRBV10-3 and TRBJ1-1; 7 bases are a match to TRBD1. The CDR3, as DNA: TGTGCCATCAGTGATGGGACAGTCACTGAAGCTTTCTTT. Amino acids: CAISDGTVTEAFF.